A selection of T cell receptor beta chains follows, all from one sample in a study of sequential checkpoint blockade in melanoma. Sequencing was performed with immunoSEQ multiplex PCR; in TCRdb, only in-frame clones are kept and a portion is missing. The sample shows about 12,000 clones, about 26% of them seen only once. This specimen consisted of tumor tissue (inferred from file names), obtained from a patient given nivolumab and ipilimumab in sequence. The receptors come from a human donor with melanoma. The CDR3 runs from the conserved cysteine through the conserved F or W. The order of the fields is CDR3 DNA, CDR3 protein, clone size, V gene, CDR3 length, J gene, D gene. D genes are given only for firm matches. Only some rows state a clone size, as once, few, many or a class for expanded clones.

TGCAGCGTTGAAGCGTGGTCCAACAATGAGCAGTTCTTC | CSVEAWSNNEQFF | few | TRBV29-1 | 13 | TRBJ2-1 | .
TGTGCCAGCAGTCGAGCCGGGTGGGACACTGAAGCTTTCTTT | CASSRAGWDTEAFF | . | TRBV6-7 | 14 | TRBJ1-1 | .
TGTGCCAGTAGTGGAGAGGGTAGACGGGCTGAATATGGCTACACCTTC | CASSGEGRRAEYGYTF | few | TRBV19 | 16 | TRBJ1-2 | .
TGCGCCAGCTCACCCAGGGTCTCTATGAACACTGAAGCTTTCTTT | CASSPRVSMNTEAFF | . | TRBV5-1 | 15 | TRBJ1-1 | .
TGTGCCAGCAGTGAGACAGCTCTTACTCGGTATGGCTACACCTTC | CASSETALTRYGYTF | . | TRBV28 | 15 | TRBJ1-2 | .
TGTGCCAGCAGCAGAGTGGGTAGAGATTCAGATACGCAGTATTTT | CASSRVGRDSDTQYF | few | TRBV11-3 | 15 | TRBJ2-3 | .
TGTGCCAGCGCGAGAGCTTCATGGGCAGATACGCAGTATTTT | CASARASWADTQYF | many | TRBV11-3 | 14 | TRBJ2-3 | .
TGTGCCAGTAGTCAAACAGGGAAGGGGAACACTGAAGCTTTCTTT | CASSQTGKGNTEAFF | . | TRBV19 | 15 | TRBJ1-1 | .
TGTGCCAGCAGCTTAGTCGCAGGGGGCCCGGGCACTGAAGCTTTCTTT | CASSLVAGGPGTEAFF | . | TRBV11-3 | 16 | TRBJ1-1 | TRBD1
TGTGCCAGCAGTGAATACCCCTGGGCAGGGGGGACGGAGACCCAGTACTTC | CASSEYPWAGGTETQYF | . | TRBV25-1 | 17 | TRBJ2-5 | .
TGTGCCAGCAGTATAGGGAGAGCTTTCTTT | CASSIGRAFF | few | TRBV6-4 | 10 | TRBJ1-1 | .
TGTGCCTCCAGTATAGCGGGGCTCTCTGGAAACACCATATATTTT | CASSIAGLSGNTIYF | . | TRBV19 | 15 | TRBJ1-3 | .
TGTGCCAGCAGCTTGCTAGCGGGGGGGCCCGAGAATGAGCAGTTCTTC | CASSLLAGGPENEQFF | . | TRBV11-3 | 16 | TRBJ2-1 | TRBD2
TGCGCCAGCAAGACAACTAGCGGGGGGGCAGATAGCACAGATACGCAGTATTTT | CASKTTSGGADSTDTQYF | . | TRBV10-1 | 18 | TRBJ2-3 | TRBD2
TGCGCCAGCAGTGAGTCGACAGGGGCAGGCACCGGGGAGCTGTTTTTT | CASSESTGAGTGELFF | . | TRBV10-2 | 16 | TRBJ2-2 | TRBD1
TGTGCCAGCAGCCCACCGGACCCACCCAATGAGCAGTTCTTC | CASSPPDPPNEQFF | few | TRBV6-8 | 14 | TRBJ2-1 | .
TGTGCCAGCAGCTCGAACACCTACAATGAGCAGTTCTTC | CASSSNTYNEQFF | . | TRBV7-1 | 13 | TRBJ2-1 | .
TGTGCCAGCAGCCAATTAGCGGGACAGGGATCCAACTATGGCTACACCTTC | CASSQLAGQGSNYGYTF | . | TRBV14 | 17 | TRBJ1-2 | TRBD1
TGTGCCAGCTCACCCCTAGCGGGGATATTCACAGATACGCAGTATTTT | CASSPLAGIFTDTQYF | . | TRBV18 | 16 | TRBJ2-3 | TRBD2
TGTGCCAGCAGCCACAGGGTTAATGAAAAACTGTTTTTT | CASSHRVNEKLFF | few | TRBV14 | 13 | TRBJ1-4 | .
TGTGCCAGCAGCTTAGGACATCCTAGAGGAACAGATACGCAGTATTTT | CASSLGHPRGTDTQYF | . | TRBV11-3 | 16 | TRBJ2-3 | .
TGTGCCAGCAGCCGACTAGCGGGGGAAGAGACCCAGTACTTC | CASSRLAGEETQYF | . | TRBV6-8 | 14 | TRBJ2-5 | TRBD2
TGTGCCAGCAGTGAGTTTCTCGACAGGGGATTAAATGAAAAACTGTTTTTT | CASSEFLDRGLNEKLFF | many | TRBV2 | 17 | TRBJ1-4 | TRBD1
TGTGCCACCAGCAGGATAACTCTGACTAGCGGGGGCCCCTACAATGAGCAGTTCTTC | CATSRITLTSGGPYNEQFF | large | TRBV15 | 19 | TRBJ2-1 | TRBD2
TGCGCCAGCAGCTTGGGGCCCGAGGGGCACTCTGGAAACACCATATATTTT | CASSLGPEGHSGNTIYF | . | TRBV5-1 | 17 | TRBJ1-3 | .
TGTGCCAGCACCTTCAGCGGGATGAACACTGAAGCTTTCTTT | CASTFSGMNTEAFF | few | TRBV6-8 | 14 | TRBJ1-1 | .
TGTGCCAGCAGTTACTCACCGGGACAGGGAAGGTATAATTCACCCCTCCACTTT | CASSYSPGQGRYNSPLHF | few | TRBV6-8 | 18 | TRBJ1-6 | TRBD1
TGTGCCACCCAGACAGGGAGAAGAGGTGAAGCTTTCTTT | CATQTGRRGEAFF | many | TRBV6-8 | 13 | TRBJ1-1 | TRBD1
TGTGCCAGTATGGGGGATAGCTCCTATAATTCACCCCTCCACTTT | CASMGDSSYNSPLHF | few | TRBV19 | 15 | TRBJ1-6 | .
TGTGCCAGCTCACCACCCATAGCGGGGGGCCGGGAACTCTACAATGAGCAGTTCTTC | CASSPPIAGGRELYNEQFF | . | TRBV18 | 19 | TRBJ2-1 | TRBD2
TGTGCCAGCAGCTTCGGGACTACTGGGGGAGAGCAGTACTTC | CASSFGTTGGEQYF | few | TRBV7-1 | 14 | TRBJ2-7 | TRBD2
TGTGCCAGCAGTCCCACGGGGCGGGGCCAAGAGACCCAGTACTTC | CASSPTGRGQETQYF | . | TRBV28 | 15 | TRBJ2-5 | .
TGTGCCAGCAGCTCTAGCGGGAGCTCCTACAATGAGCAGTTCTTC | CASSSSGSSYNEQFF | . | TRBV11-3 | 15 | TRBJ2-1 | TRBD2
TGTGCCAGTAGCCCCGGACTAATCTACGAGCAGTACTTC | CASSPGLIYEQYF | medium-sized | TRBV19 | 13 | TRBJ2-7 | .
TGTGCCAGTAGTATTCCGGGACAGGGGGCGCGTCAGCCCCAGCATTTT | CASSIPGQGARQPQHF | . | TRBV19 | 16 | TRBJ1-5 | TRBD1
TGTGCCAGCAGTTTGACAGGGGGTCTACAAGGCTACACCTTC | CASSLTGGLQGYTF | . | TRBV28 | 14 | TRBJ1-2 | TRBD1
TGTGCAAGTAGCGGGGGGCTTCGGGGCAATCAGCCCCAGCATTTT | CASSGGLRGNQPQHF | once | TRBV19 | 15 | TRBJ1-5 | .
TGCGCCAGCAGCCAACTTCCTTTAGCGGGGGGGAAGGCAGATACGCAGTATTTT | CASSQLPLAGGKADTQYF | . | TRBV1 | 18 | TRBJ2-3 | .
TGTGCCAGCAGCCGGGTGAGAACCCTCACTGATACGCAGTATTTT | CASSRVRTLTDTQYF | . | TRBV6-8 | 15 | TRBJ2-3 | .
TGTGCCAGCAGCCTAGGTACAGGGGGGGAGCAGTTCTTC | CASSLGTGGEQFF | few | TRBV13 | 13 | TRBJ2-1 | TRBD1
TGTGCCAGTAATGGGGCGAGGCAGCCCCAGCATTTT | CASNGARQPQHF | few | TRBV19 | 12 | TRBJ1-5 | .
TGCGCCAGCAGCGGGTCGGGGCTCTACCCTCCTGAAGCTTTCTTT | CASSGSGLYPPEAFF | . | TRBV5-1 | 15 | TRBJ1-1 | .
TGTGCCAGCAGCCACGCTACTAGCGGGCCCTTCACAGATACGCAGTATTTT | CASSHATSGPFTDTQYF | few | TRBV14 | 17 | TRBJ2-3 | TRBD2
TGTGCCAGCAGCGTAGGTGGACAGGGAACCTACGAGCAGTACTTC | CASSVGGQGTYEQYF | . | TRBV9 | 15 | TRBJ2-7 | TRBD1
TGTGCCAGCAGTTCCCTCAGGGGCGGGCGAAACACTGAAGCTTTCTTT | CASSSLRGGRNTEAFF | . | TRBV6-8 | 16 | TRBJ1-1 | .
TGTGCCAGCAGTTACCAGGGGTTCGGAAACACCATATATTTT | CASSYQGFGNTIYF | few | TRBV6-8 | 14 | TRBJ1-3 | .
TGTGCCAGTAGTAGACGGGACAGGGTGAATCAGCCCCAGCATTTT | CASSRRDRVNQPQHF | . | TRBV19 | 15 | TRBJ1-5 | TRBD1
TGTGCCAGCAGTACCGTAAATTGGGACAGGGGCTATGGCTACACCTTC | CASSTVNWDRGYGYTF | many | TRBV28 | 16 | TRBJ1-2 | TRBD1